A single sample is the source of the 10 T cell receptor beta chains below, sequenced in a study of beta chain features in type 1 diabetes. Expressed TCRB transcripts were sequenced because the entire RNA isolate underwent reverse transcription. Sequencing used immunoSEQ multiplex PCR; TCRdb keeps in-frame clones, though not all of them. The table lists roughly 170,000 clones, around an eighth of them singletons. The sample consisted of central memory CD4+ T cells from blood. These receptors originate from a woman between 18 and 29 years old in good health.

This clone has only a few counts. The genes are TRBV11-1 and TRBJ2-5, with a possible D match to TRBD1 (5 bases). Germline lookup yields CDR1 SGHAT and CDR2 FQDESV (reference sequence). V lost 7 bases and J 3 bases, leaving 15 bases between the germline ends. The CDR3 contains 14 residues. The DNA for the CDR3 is TGTGCCAGCAAAGGGGCACGCTTTGAAGAGACCCAGTACTTC. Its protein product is CASKGARFEETQYF.

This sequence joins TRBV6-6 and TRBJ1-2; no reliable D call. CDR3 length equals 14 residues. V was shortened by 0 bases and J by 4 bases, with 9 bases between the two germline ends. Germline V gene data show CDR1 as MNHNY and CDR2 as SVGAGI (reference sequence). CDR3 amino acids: CASSYSLGSYGYTF. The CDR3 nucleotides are TGTGCCAGCAGTTACTCGCTAGGGAGCTATGGCTACACCTTC.

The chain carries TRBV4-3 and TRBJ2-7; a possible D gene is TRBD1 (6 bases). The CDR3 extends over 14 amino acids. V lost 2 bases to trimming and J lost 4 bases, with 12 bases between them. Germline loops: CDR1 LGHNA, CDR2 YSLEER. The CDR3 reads CASSQQDRSYEQYF. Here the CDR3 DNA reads TGCGCCAGCAGCCAACAGGACAGATCGTACGAGCAGTACTTC.

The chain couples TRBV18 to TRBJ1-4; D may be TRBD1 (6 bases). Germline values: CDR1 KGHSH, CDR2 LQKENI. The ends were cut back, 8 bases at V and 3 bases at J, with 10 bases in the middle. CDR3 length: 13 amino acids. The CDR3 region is CASGDRSNEKLFF. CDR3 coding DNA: TGTGCCAGCGGAGACAGGTCTAATGAAAAACTGTTTTTT. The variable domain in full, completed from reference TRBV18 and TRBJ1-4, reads NAGVMQNPRHLVRRRGQEARLRCSPMKGHSHVYWYRQLPEEGLKFMVYLQKENIIDESGMPKERFSAEFPKEGPSILRIQQVVRGDSAAYFCASGDRSNEKLFFGSGTQLSVL.

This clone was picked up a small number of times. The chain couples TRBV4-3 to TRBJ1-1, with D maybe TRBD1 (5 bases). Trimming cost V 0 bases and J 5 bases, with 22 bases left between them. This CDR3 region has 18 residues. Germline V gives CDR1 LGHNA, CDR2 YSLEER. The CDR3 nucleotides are TGCGCCAGCAGCCAAGATTTTCGGGGCGGGACGATGGGGACTGAAGCTTTCTTT. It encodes CASSQDFRGGTMGTEAFF.

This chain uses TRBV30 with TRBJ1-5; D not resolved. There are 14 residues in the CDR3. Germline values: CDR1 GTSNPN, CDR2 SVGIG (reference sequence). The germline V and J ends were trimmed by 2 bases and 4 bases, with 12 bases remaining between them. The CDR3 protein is CAWSRYQANQPQHF. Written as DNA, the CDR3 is TGTGCCTGGAGTCGGTATCAGGCGAATCAGCCCCAGCATTTT. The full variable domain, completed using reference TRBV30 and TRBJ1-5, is SQTIHQWPATLVQPVGSPLSLECTVEGTSNPNLYWYRQAAGRGLQLLFYSVGIGQISSEVPQNLSASRPQDRQFILSSKKLLLSDSGFYLCAWSRYQANQPQHFGDGTRLSIL.

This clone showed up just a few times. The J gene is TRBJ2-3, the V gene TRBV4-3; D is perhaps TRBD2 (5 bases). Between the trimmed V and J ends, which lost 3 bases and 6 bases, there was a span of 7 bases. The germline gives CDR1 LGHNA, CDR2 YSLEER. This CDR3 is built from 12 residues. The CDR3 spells CASSQERDTQYF. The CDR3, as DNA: TGCGCCAGCAGCCAGGAGCGGGATACGCAGTATTTT.

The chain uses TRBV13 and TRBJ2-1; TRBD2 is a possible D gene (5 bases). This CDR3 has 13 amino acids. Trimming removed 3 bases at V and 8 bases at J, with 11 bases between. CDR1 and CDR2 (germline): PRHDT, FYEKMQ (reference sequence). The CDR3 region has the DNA TGTGCCAGCAGCTTTGCTAGCATCTATGAGCAGTTCTTC. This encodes CASSFASIYEQFF.

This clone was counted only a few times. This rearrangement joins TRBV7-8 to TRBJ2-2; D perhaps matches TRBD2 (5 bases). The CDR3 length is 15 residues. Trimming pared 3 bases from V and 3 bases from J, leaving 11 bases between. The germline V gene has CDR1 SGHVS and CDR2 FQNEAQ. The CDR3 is CASSFTGRYTGELFF. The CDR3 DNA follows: TGTGCCAGCAGCTTCACGGGGAGATACACCGGGGAGCTGTTTTTT.

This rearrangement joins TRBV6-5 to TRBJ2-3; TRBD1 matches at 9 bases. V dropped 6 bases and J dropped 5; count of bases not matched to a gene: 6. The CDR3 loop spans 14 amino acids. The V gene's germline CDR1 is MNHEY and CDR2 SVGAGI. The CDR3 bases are TGTGCCAGCAGAATACAGGGGGCCGGAGATACGCAGTATTTT. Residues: CASRIQGAGDTQYF.